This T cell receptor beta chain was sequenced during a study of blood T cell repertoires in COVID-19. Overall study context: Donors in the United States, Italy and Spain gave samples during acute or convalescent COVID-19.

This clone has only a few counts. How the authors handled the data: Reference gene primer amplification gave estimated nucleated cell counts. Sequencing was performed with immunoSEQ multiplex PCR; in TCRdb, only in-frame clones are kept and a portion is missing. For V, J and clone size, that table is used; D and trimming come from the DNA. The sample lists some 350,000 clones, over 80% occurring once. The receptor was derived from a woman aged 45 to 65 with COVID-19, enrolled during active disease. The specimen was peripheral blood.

The CDR3, as DNA: TGTGCCATCAGTCGAGGGACTACCGACGAGCAGTACTTC. Translation gives CAISRGTTDEQYF. This chain uses TRBV10-3 with TRBJ2-7; 7 bases map to TRBD2. The CDR3 is 13 amino acids. V lost 5 bases and J lost 5; bases outside the gene matches: 6. CDR1 and CDR2 from the germline V gene are ENHRY and SYGVKD.